The entry below gives a single T cell receptor (beta chain) sequence along with its context. In the original analysis: Reference gene primer amplification gave estimated nucleated cell counts. Libraries were prepared by immunoSEQ multiplex PCR; TCRdb keeps only in-frame clonotypes and omits some of them. The D gene and trimming were derived from the DNA, and the V and J assignments and clone size from that table. The table lists tens of thousands of clones, around 90% of them singletons. The data originate from a study of blood T cell repertoires in COVID-19. Germline V gene sequence: CDR1 MNHEY, CDR2 SVGEGT. The V gene lost 2 bases and the J gene lost 2 bases, with 20 bases spanning the gap. This CDR3 has 18 residues.

V and J are TRBV6-2 or TRBV6-3 and TRBJ2-3; D is possibly TRBD2 (6 bases). Sequenced material: peripheral blood. The TCR comes from a human donor in a cohort sampled during active COVID-19. The CDR3 DNA is TGTGCCAGCAGTTACGGCCAGGGAGGATTGAGCAACACAGATACGCAGTATTTT. It yields the protein CASSYGQGGLSNTDTQYF.